This T cell receptor (beta chain) appears in the sequencing data of a study of blood T cells in healthy people across ages. Through a sample-barcoded 5' primer and a J-beta primer mix, a second PCR was run for roughly 6 to 12 cycles. Via MiXCR, TCRdb re-called the 5' RACE reads, giving one row per CDR3 protein. The profile shows more than 900,000 distinct CDR3 sequences, 25% to 35% of them singletons. Drawing of peripheral blood yielded ten milliliters from each donor. The germline gives CDR1 MNHNY, CDR2 SVGAGI (reference sequence). Trimming removed 6 bases at V and 2 bases at J, with 14 bases between. CDR3 length: 14 amino acids. Notes on the study in general: As age increased, TCR beta diversity per million T cells fell in a roughly linear fashion. Fewer expanded clones and more diversity marked long-lived versus aged donors.

This clonotype has more than one count but fewer than ten. Its antigen is not identified. This sample was shared with a second study, whose subject was T cells of mothers and their children. Per that study: Three healthy Caucasian mothers, along with their six children, served as the donors.

The genes are TRBV6-6 and TRBJ2-7; D is unclear. The source material was blood. This clonotype was obtained from a woman in her thirties or forties in good health. The CDR3: CASRELSTPYEQYF. The DNA for the CDR3 is TGTGCCAGCAGGGAACTATCAACCCCCTACGAGCAGTACTTC.